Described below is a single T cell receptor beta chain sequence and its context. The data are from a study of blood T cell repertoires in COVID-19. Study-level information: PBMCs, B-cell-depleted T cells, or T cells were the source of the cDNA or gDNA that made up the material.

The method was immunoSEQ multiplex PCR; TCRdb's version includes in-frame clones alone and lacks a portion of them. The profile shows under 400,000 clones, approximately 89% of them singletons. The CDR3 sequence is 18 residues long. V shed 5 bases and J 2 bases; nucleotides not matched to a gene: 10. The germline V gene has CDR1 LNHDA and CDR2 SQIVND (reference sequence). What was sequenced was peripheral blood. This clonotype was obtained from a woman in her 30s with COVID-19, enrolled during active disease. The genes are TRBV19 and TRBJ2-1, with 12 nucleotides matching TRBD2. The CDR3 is CASSGETSGRGTYNEQFF. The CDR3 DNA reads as TGTGCCAGTAGTGGGGAGACTAGCGGGAGAGGTACCTACAATGAGCAGTTCTTC.